These 10 T cell receptor beta chains share one sample of origin, sequenced in a study of cytomegalovirus exposure and HLA in healthy donors. PCR employed 60 Vbeta and 13 Jbeta primers. Libraries were prepared by immunoSEQ multiplex PCR; TCRdb keeps only in-frame clonotypes and omits some of them. The sample has about 87,000 clones; 70% to 80% are singletons. Material: PBMCs. These receptors all come from a man in his thirties or forties in good health and CMV-seropositive.

The J gene is TRBJ2-3, the V gene TRBV4-2, with TRBD2 as a possible D gene (6 bases). The V and J ends lost 4 bases and 5 bases respectively, with 19 bases between them. The CDR3 has 16 amino acids. From germline, CDR1 is LGHNA and CDR2 YNFKEQ. The CDR3 DNA follows: TGTGCCAGCAGCCCATATAGCGGCCAAGCGGTAGATACGCAGTATTTT. It is translated as CASSPYSGQAVDTQYF.

V is TRBV9 and J is TRBJ2-5; 8 bases match TRBD1. This CDR3 is 15 amino acids long. J was trimmed by 4 bases and V by 0 bases; bases with no gene match: 5. Germline CDR1 reads SGDLS; CDR2 reads YYNGEE. CDR3 DNA sequence: TGTGCCAGCAGCGTAGAGACAGGGGCACGAGAGACCCAGTACTTC. Translated: CASSVETGARETQYF.

The chain links TRBV6-5 to TRBJ2-7, with D tentatively TRBD2 (6 bases). Germline V gene lookup returns CDR1 MNHEY and CDR2 SVGAGI. The CDR3 extends over 16 amino acids. Trimming shortened V by 0 bases and J by 7 bases, and 19 bases separated the two germline ends. This CDR3 reads CASSYSGTSRGVEQYF. DNA for the CDR3: TGTGCCAGCAGTTACTCCGGGACTTCTCGGGGCGTTGAGCAGTACTTC.

In regard to this clone: Other DNA sequences of this sample code for an identical CDR3. This rearrangement joins TRBV6-5 to TRBJ2-7, with D perhaps matching TRBD2 (6 bases). CDR3 size: 12 residues. Trimming left V 6 bases short and J 5 bases short, with 11 bases between. Per germline, CDR1 MNHEY and CDR2 SVGAGI. Written as DNA, the CDR3 is TGTGCCAGCAGCCCCGGAGGGCACGAGCAGTACTTC. Protein sequence: CASSPGGHEQYF.

The V and J genes are TRBV7-2 and TRBJ2-1, with TRBD1 identical over 9 bases. The CDR3 loop spans 13 amino acids. Germline loops: CDR1 SGHTA, CDR2 FQGNSA. With V trimmed by 5 bases and J by 12 bases, 8 bases remained unmatched. The CDR3 nucleotides are TGTGCCAGCAGCCCCGGACAGGGGCCGGGGCAGTTCTTC. Protein sequence: CASSPGQGPGQFF.

CDR3 sequence (DNA): TGTGCCGCAGGGGGGTATGAGCAGTTCTTC. Residues: CAAGGYEQFF. V usage is TRBV6-5 and J usage is TRBJ2-1, with D possibly TRBD1 on 7 matching bases. CDR3 length: 10 residues. Germline CDR1 is MNHEY and CDR2 is SVGAGI. The ends were cut back, 11 bases at V and 8 bases at J, with 10 bases in the middle.

The V gene is TRBV5-1, the J gene TRBJ1-4; D gene uncertain. V was pared by 1 base and J by 6 bases, with 16 bases between. The CDR3 totals 16 residues. From germline, CDR1 is SGHRS and CDR2 YFSETQ. The CDR3 DNA follows: TGCGCCAGCAGCTTGACGGCGAACTCGGGGTATGAAAAACTGTTTTTT. Residues: CASSLTANSGYEKLFF. Drawing the rest from reference TRBV5-1 and TRBJ1-4, the complete variable domain is KAGVTQTPRYLIKTRGQQVTLSCSPISGHRSVSWYQQTPGQGLQFLFEYFSETQRNKGNFPGRFSGRQFSNSRSEMNVSTLELGDSALYLCASSLTANSGYEKLFFGSGTQLSVL.

This clone was detected only once. At one end the junction does not follow the germline gene, possibly because of a read error. The chain links TRBV28 to TRBJ1-2; D is uncertain. The CDR3 is 12 residues long. Germline CDR1 reads MDHEN; CDR2 reads SYDVKM. The CDR3 DNA reads as TGTGCCAGCACTTTAGGCGGCGGGGGCTACACCTTC. Translating it yields CASTLGGGGYTF.

The chain couples TRBV30 to TRBJ1-1, with 9 bases matching TRBD1. Germline V gene lookup returns CDR1 GTSNPN and CDR2 SVGIG (reference sequence). The CDR3 has 10 residues. V dropped 7 bases and J dropped 11; count of bases not matched to a gene: 5. This CDR3 is CASSTGGAFF. CDR3 in DNA: TGTGCCTCCTCGACAGGGGGGGCTTTCTTT.

The rearrangement uses TRBV30 and TRBJ2-7; 10 bases align to TRBD2. CDR3 length: 13 amino acids. The V gene end was trimmed by 2 bases and the J gene end by 3 bases; junction bases not matched to a gene: 1. Germline lookup yields CDR1 GTSNPN and CDR2 SVGIG (reference sequence). CDR3 in amino acids: CAWSIAGGYEQYF. The DNA of the CDR3 is TGTGCCTGGAGTATAGCGGGAGGCTACGAGCAGTACTTC. The full variable domain, with the rest looked up from reference TRBV30 and TRBJ2-7, is SQTIHQWPATLVQPVGSPLSLECTVEGTSNPNLYWYRQAAGRGLQLLFYSVGIGQISSEVPQNLSASRPQDRQFILSSKKLLLSDSGFYLCAWSIAGGYEQYFGPGTRLTVT.